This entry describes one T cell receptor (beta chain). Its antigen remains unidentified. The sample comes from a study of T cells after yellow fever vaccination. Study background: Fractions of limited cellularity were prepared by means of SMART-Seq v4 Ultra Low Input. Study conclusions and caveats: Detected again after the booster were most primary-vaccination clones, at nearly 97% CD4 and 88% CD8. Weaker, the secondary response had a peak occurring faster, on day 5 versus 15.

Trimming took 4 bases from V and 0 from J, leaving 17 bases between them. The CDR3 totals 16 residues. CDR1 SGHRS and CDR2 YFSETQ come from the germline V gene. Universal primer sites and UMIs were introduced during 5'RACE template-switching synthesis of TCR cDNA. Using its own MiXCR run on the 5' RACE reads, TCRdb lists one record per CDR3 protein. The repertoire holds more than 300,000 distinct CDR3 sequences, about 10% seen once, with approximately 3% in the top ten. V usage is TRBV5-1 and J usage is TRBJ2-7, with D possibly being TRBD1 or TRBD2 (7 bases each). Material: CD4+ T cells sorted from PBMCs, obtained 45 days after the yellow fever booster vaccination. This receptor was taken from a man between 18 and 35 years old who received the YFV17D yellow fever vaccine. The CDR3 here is CASSAGAGTVSYEQYF. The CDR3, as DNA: TGCGCCAGCAGCGCGGGGGCCGGGACAGTCTCCTACGAGCAGTACTTC.